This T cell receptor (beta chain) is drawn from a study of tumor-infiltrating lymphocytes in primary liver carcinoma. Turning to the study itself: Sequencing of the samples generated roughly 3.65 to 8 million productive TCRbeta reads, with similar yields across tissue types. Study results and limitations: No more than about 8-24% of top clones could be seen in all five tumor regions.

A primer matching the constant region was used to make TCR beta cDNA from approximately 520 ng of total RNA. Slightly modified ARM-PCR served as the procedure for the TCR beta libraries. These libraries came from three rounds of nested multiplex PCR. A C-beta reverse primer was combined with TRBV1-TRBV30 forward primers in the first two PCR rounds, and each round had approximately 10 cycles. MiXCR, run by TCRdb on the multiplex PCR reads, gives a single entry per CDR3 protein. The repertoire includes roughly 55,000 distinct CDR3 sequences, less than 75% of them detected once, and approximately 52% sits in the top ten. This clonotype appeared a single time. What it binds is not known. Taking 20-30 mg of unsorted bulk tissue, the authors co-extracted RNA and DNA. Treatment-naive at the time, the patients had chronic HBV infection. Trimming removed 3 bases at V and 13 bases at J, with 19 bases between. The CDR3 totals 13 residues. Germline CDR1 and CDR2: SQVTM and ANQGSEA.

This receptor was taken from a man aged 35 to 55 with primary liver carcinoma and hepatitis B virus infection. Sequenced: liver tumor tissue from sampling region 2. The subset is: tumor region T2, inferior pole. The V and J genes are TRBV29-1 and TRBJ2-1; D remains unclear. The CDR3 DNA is TGCAGCGTTGAGGGCAGCCCTGAAGGTGAACAGTTCTTC. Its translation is CSVEGSPEGEQFF.